The 25 T cell receptor beta chains given below trace back to one sample, sequenced in a study of cytomegalovirus exposure and HLA in healthy donors. TCRdb's table, derived via immunoSEQ multiplex PCR, lists solely in-frame clones and lacks some. The sample consists of about 140,000 clones, almost 85% of them appearing once. Sequenced material: PBMCs. All receptors derive from a young man in good health and CMV-seropositive.

The chain recombines TRBV15 with TRBJ1-2, with D perhaps matching TRBD1 (6 bases). The germline gives CDR1 LNHNV, CDR2 YYDKDF (reference sequence). The CDR3 totals 15 residues. Trimming took 5 bases from V and 4 from J, leaving 17 bases between them. The CDR3 sequence: CATSRPRGATYGYTF. CDR3 nucleotide sequence: TGTGCCACCAGCCGCCCGCGGGGGGCCACCTATGGCTACACCTTC.

The rearrangement uses TRBV30 and TRBJ2-1; 9 nucleotides match TRBD2. CDR3 length: 15 amino acids. J was trimmed by 10 bases and V by 3 bases; bases with no gene match: 13. In germline, CDR1 is GTSNPN, CDR2 SVGIG (reference sequence). The CDR3 DNA reads TGTGCCTGGAGCCTTGGTGGTAGCGGGAGCTCAGAGCAGTTCTTC. This sequence encodes CAWSLGGSGSSEQFF.

This clone occurred a few times. V usage is TRBV28 and J usage is TRBJ1-6; D remains ambiguous. Between the trimmed V and J ends, which lost 2 bases and 6 bases, there was a span of 11 bases. The CDR3 covers 15 residues. Germline V lookup: CDR1 MDHEN, CDR2 SYDVKM. CDR3 region: CASSLAGTGNSPLHF. In DNA, the CDR3 is TGTGCCAGCAGTTTAGCGGGAACGGGTAATTCACCCCTCCACTTT.

The chain uses TRBV13 and TRBJ2-1, with D possibly TRBD2 on 5 matching bases. The V gene lost 2 bases and the J gene lost 0 bases, with 14 bases spanning the gap. There are 17 residues in the CDR3. The germline CDR1 and CDR2 sequences are PRHDT and FYEKMQ (reference sequence). The CDR3 nucleotides are TGTGCCAGCAGCTTAAAACCGACTGGGAGCTCCTACAATGAGCAGTTCTTC. This translates into CASSLKPTGSSYNEQFF.

The rearrangement uses TRBV11-2 and TRBJ2-3; D gene ambiguous. CDR3 length: 12 residues. CDR1 is SGHAT, CDR2 FQNNGV, per germline. V dropped 6 bases and J dropped 5 bases, with 9 bases sitting between them. CDR3 in amino acids: CASRYLGDTQYF. For the CDR3, the DNA is TGTGCCAGCAGATATCTAGGAGATACGCAGTATTTT.

The sample holds a few counts of this clone. J is TRBJ2-7 and V is TRBV6-5; no clear D gene. Trimming shortened V by 7 bases and J by 2 bases, and 12 bases separated the two germline ends. Germline V lookup: CDR1 MNHEY, CDR2 SVGAGI. The CDR3 sequence is 13 residues long. The CDR3 here is CASTRGATYEQYF. CDR3 bases: TGTGCCAGCACGCGCGGCGCAACCTACGAGCAGTACTTC.

V and J are TRBV5-1 and TRBJ1-1; 8 nucleotides agree with TRBD1. Trimming took 0 bases from V and 5 from J; bases not matched to a gene: 9. This CDR3 has 16 residues. In germline, CDR1 is SGHRS, CDR2 YFSETQ. The CDR3 here is CASSLAVQGARTEAFF. The CDR3 bases are TGCGCCAGCAGCTTGGCCGTCCAGGGGGCTAGAACTGAAGCTTTCTTT. The entire variable domain, with the rest obtained from reference TRBV5-1 and TRBJ1-1, is as follows: KAGVTQTPRYLIKTRGQQVTLSCSPISGHRSVSWYQQTPGQGLQFLFEYFSETQRNKGNFPGRFSGRQFSNSRSEMNVSTLELGDSALYLCASSLAVQGARTEAFFGQGTRLTVV.

The chain links TRBV29-1 to TRBJ2-1; D call uncertain. The CDR3 totals 12 residues. CDR1 and CDR2 from the germline V gene are SQVTM and ANQGSEA. Deletions cut 1 base from V and 6 bases from J, with 7 bases between. The CDR3 here is CSVEARTNEQFF. CDR3 nucleotides: TGCAGCGTTGAAGCTAGAACCAATGAGCAGTTCTTC.

The table lists this clone with a count of one. This chain links TRBV7-2 with TRBJ2-7; TRBD1 matches 7 bases. Germline trimming cut 4 bases from V and 2 bases from J; bases unmatched to any gene: 17. The CDR3 is 18 residues long. The germline CDR1 and CDR2 sequences are SGHTA and FQGNSA. The CDR3 DNA is TGTGCCAGCAGCTACTACCGATCTAACAGGGGCGTGACCTACGAGCAGTACTTC. Its protein product is CASSYYRSNRGVTYEQYF.

The rearrangement uses TRBV5-6 and TRBJ2-3; 7 bases match TRBD1. The CDR3 has 14 residues. CDR1 and CDR2 from the germline V gene are SGHDT and YYEEEE. The V and J ends lost 10 bases and 2 bases, in that order; junction bases with no gene match: 10. The CDR3 reads CASFYRGTTDTQYF. CDR3 in DNA: TGTGCCTCCTTTTACAGGGGAACCACAGATACGCAGTATTTT.

The J gene is TRBJ2-1, the V gene TRBV7-3; 8 bases agree with TRBD2. Germline-derived CDR1 and CDR2 are SGHTA and FQGTGA. The V segment lost 4 bases and the J segment 10 bases; nucleotides outside the gene matches: 6. CDR3 length equals 13 residues. The CDR3 reads CASSSGGGEEQFF. CDR3 sequence (DNA): TGTGCCAGCAGCTCCGGGGGGGGTGAGGAGCAGTTCTTC.

This chain links TRBV9 with TRBJ1-1; 7 bases line up with TRBD1. With V trimmed by 0 bases and J by 6 bases, 11 bases remained unmatched. The CDR3 loop spans 16 amino acids. The germline V gene has CDR1 SGDLS and CDR2 YYNGEE. The chain's CDR3 is CASSVGGRQGAPEAFF. CDR3 in DNA: TGTGCCAGCAGCGTAGGGGGCCGACAGGGCGCCCCTGAAGCTTTCTTT.

The rearrangement uses TRBV7-3 and TRBJ2-7; D not certain. V lost 5 bases, J lost 0 bases, and 5 bases lay in between. CDR1 is SGHTA and CDR2 is FQGTGA in the germline V gene. The length of the CDR3 is 12 residues. CDR3 nucleotide sequence: TGTGCCAGCAGCCCCAACTCCTACGAGCAGTACTTC. This encodes CASSPNSYEQYF.

The V gene is TRBV5-1, the J gene TRBJ2-2; TRBD2 matches 10 bases. Per germline, CDR1 SGHRS and CDR2 YFSETQ. V was clipped by 4 bases and J by 5 bases; unmatched bases: 5. The CDR3 is 15 amino acids. CDR3 in amino acids: CASSPHSGGTGELFF. CDR3 coding DNA: TGCGCCAGCAGCCCCCATAGCGGGGGGACCGGGGAGCTGTTTTTT.

V is TRBV27 and J is TRBJ1-1; TRBD1 is a possible D gene (5 bases). With 7 bases removed from V and 7 bases from J, the gap between germline ends came to 19 bases. This CDR3 comprises 14 residues. Germline V gene sequence: CDR1 MNHEY, CDR2 SMNVEV (reference sequence). Here the CDR3 reads CASKLSRTRDEAFF. In DNA form, the CDR3 reads TGTGCCAGCAAATTATCCCGGACAAGGGATGAAGCTTTCTTT.

V gene TRBV5-8 combines with J gene TRBJ2-7; D is perhaps TRBD1 (5 bases). The V end was cut by 0 bases, the J end by 3 bases, with 10 bases between. This CDR3 is built from 14 residues. CDR1 and CDR2 from the germline V gene are SGHTS and YDEGEE. The CDR3 region has the DNA TGTGCCAGCAGCTTGGGACAGACCTTCTACGAGCAGTACTTC. This codes for CASSLGQTFYEQYF.

The V gene is TRBV2, the J gene TRBJ2-7, with D unclear. Deletions cut 5 bases from V and 2 bases from J, with 16 bases between. The germline CDR1 and CDR2 sequences are SNHLY and FYNNEI. The CDR3 length is 15 residues. CDR3 residues: CASSYLPPRAYEQYF. The CDR3 nucleotides are TGTGCCAGCAGTTACTTGCCCCCCCGTGCCTACGAGCAGTACTTC. Full variable domain (remainder filled in from reference TRBV2 and TRBJ2-7): EPEVTQTPSHQVTQMGQEVILRCVPISNHLYFYWYRQILGQKVEFLVSFYNNEISEKSEIFDDQFSVERPDGSNFTLKIRSTKLEDSAMYFCASSYLPPRAYEQYFGPGTRLTVT.

This clone was detected a few times. The V and J genes are TRBV11-2 and TRBJ1-1; possibly TRBD1 for D (6 bases). Germline loops: CDR1 SGHAT, CDR2 FQNNGV. V lost 1 base and J 10 bases, leaving 16 bases between the germline ends. The CDR3 is made up of 14 amino acids. This CDR3 is CASSLVVTGKGAFF. The CDR3 region has the DNA TGTGCCAGCAGCTTAGTAGTTACAGGGAAGGGAGCTTTCTTT.

The V gene is TRBV7-2, the J gene TRBJ1-2; TRBD1 matches 7 bases. The ends lost 5 bases at V and 7 bases at J; junction bases unmatched: 10. The CDR3 is 14 residues long. The V gene's germline CDR1 is SGHTA and CDR2 FQGNSA. Here the CDR3 DNA reads TGTGCCAGCAGCGCGCTCGACAGGGTTGGTGGCTACACCTTC. Protein product: CASSALDRVGGYTF.

The chain carries TRBV5-4 and TRBJ2-5; TRBD2 aligns across 12 bases. The trim removed 4 bases at V and 2 bases at J, leaving 6 bases unmatched. The CDR3 runs to 16 residues. Per the germline V gene, CDR1 is SGHNT and CDR2 is YYREEE (reference sequence). This chain's CDR3 is CASSKNLAGGQETQYF. CDR3 nucleotides: TGTGCCAGCAGCAAAAATCTAGCGGGGGGGCAAGAGACCCAGTACTTC.

This chain links TRBV18 with TRBJ2-7, with a possible D match to TRBD2 (6 bases). CDR1 and CDR2 from the germline V gene are KGHSH and LQKENI. The CDR3 contains 15 residues. V lost 3 bases and J lost 3, with 15 bases in between. The CDR3 reads CASSPGTSSIYEQYF. For the CDR3, the DNA is TGTGCCAGCTCACCGGGAACTAGCTCCATCTACGAGCAGTACTTC.

This clone was counted only a few times. V gene TRBV29-1 combines with J gene TRBJ1-1; D unresolved. This CDR3 region has 11 residues. Deletions cut 8 bases from V and 3 bases from J, with 10 bases between. The V gene's germline CDR1 is SQVTM and CDR2 ANQGSEA. CDR3 residues: CSPVPHTEAFF. Written as DNA, the CDR3 is TGCAGCCCAGTTCCGCACACTGAAGCTTTCTTT.

This chain connects TRBV7-2 to TRBJ2-3, with 9 bases fitting TRBD2. The V and J ends lost 1 base and 3 bases, in that order; junction bases with no gene match: 5. The V gene's germline CDR1 is SGHTA and CDR2 FQGNSA. The CDR3 consists of 16 residues. CDR3 sequence reads: CASSLGRGGVTDTQYF. CDR3 in DNA: TGTGCCAGCAGCTTAGGGCGGGGGGGCGTAACAGATACGCAGTATTTT.

The chain carries TRBV6-5 and TRBJ1-2, with 7 bases aligning to TRBD1. The CDR3 is made up of 12 amino acids. V lost 6 bases, J lost 5 bases, and 3 bases stayed unmatched. Germline values: CDR1 MNHEY, CDR2 SVGAGI. In nucleotides, the CDR3 is TGTGCCAGCAGACGGACAGGATATGGCTACACCTTC. This codes for CASRRTGYGYTF.

This clone was observed a handful of times. The genes are TRBV5-4 and TRBJ2-3; tentative D call: TRBD1 (6 bases). V was clipped by 5 bases and J by 6 bases, with 10 bases between them. This CDR3 comprises 12 residues. Germline V gene sequence: CDR1 SGHNT, CDR2 YYREEE (reference sequence). CDR3 DNA: TGTGCCAGCAGTATCCAGGGGGATACGCAGTATTTT. This codes for CASSIQGDTQYF.